This TCR beta chain was recovered during a study of immune heterogeneity within non-small cell lung tumors. Study-wide context: The tumor set comprised a handful of squamous cell carcinomas and more than eight non-squamous carcinomas (plus 1 not otherwise specified).

TCR beta CDR3 regions came from multiplex PCR with 32 forward V and 13 reverse J primers. TCRdb re-called the multiplex PCR reads through MiXCR, storing one row per CDR3 protein. The data hold some 13,000 distinct CDR3 sequences, with approximately 22% observed a single time. CDR3 length equals 15 residues. CDR1 and CDR2 from the germline V gene are MGHRA and YSYEKL. Trimming stripped 2 bases from V and 1 base from J, with 11 bases between. Bulk tumor genomic DNA was the template, and each sample received roughly 600 ng. Spaced far apart, several biopsies were taken from each primary tumor during surgery. It was patients with untreated, newly diagnosed non-small cell lung cancer who underwent curative surgery. This clonotype was seen a few times. The target antigen is unknown. Study-wide findings and caveats: Comparison across individual patients showed largely distinct high-frequency T-cell receptor beta clonotypes. Different tumor locations in one patient shared dominant CDR3 beta clonotypes yet harbored unique high-frequency clones.

V is TRBV4-1 and J is TRBJ1-1; tentative D call: TRBD1 (6 bases). Sequences were obtained from lung tumor tissue. This clonotype was sampled from a man aged 50-60 years with non-small cell lung cancer. In nucleotides, the CDR3 is TGCGCCAGCAGCCAATACAGGGCAGGGAACACTGAAGCTTTCTTT. Translating it yields CASSQYRAGNTEAFF.